Given below is one T cell receptor beta chain in context. No cognate antigen has been identified for it. Base qualities are missing; no much larger clone stands one base away. These data originate in a study of cytomegalovirus exposure and HLA in healthy donors (dated by TCRdb to 2015 to 2018). Study-level background: According to a later analysis, one platform produced both the roughly 110 validation repertoires and the 666 repertoires of the first cohort. To predict cytomegalovirus infection status, the study combined high-throughput TCR immunosequencing, statistical association of individual TCRs with disease status, and machine learning. The study aimed to test whether signatures of past pathogen exposure could be identified by cataloging public T cell receptors. Along with the approximately 650-subject first cohort, a separate validation cohort of over a hundred different subjects was used.

Broad study findings and their caveats: Three of the identified cytomegalovirus-associated TCR beta chains were confirmed in vitro to be specific for cytomegalovirus antigens. While some public TCRs were present in many individuals, most TCR sequences turned up only very rarely across donors. The authors suggested that the approach could potentially be extended to other disease states and immunological phenotypes. The study gave a list of over 150 TCR beta chains associated with cytomegalovirus. The classifier was reported to diagnose cytomegalovirus status with high specificity and sensitivity in both the original cohort and the validation cohort. All 120 or so repertoires were used to score co-occurrence in the validation cohort in a later analysis, because that analysis had no HLA typing for the cohort. Of the cluster scores, approximately 95% were above 0 in a later analysis, which found that TCRs clustered in the first cohort also tended to co-occur in the 95 to 150 validation repertoires.

Separate from the approximately 670-subject first cohort, the validation cohort of more than 90 subjects was the group to which the donors belonged. Library preparation was by the immunoSEQ multiplex PCR assay. Turning to the authors' computational methods: A statistical classification framework was developed to diagnose cytomegalovirus status using the catalog of TCR beta chain sequences. TCRdb retrieved this table from immuneACCESS and kept in-frame rearrangements only. Not all clones are present; in checked studies, unresolved V genes account for under half, and no reason is known for the remainder. For V, J and clone size, that table is used; D and trimming come from the DNA. This sample gives roughly 200,000 clones in total; approximately 86% of them show up just once. Around 7.2% of the sample is taken by the ten largest. Taken from cysteine to phenylalanine, the CDR3 has 12 residues. The entry retains the CDR3 DNA only, 36 bases that are in frame from base 1. From the germline V gene, CDR1 is SQVTM and CDR2 is ANQGSEA. The trim is 5 bases for V and 7 bases for J, with a gap of 11 bases between the germline ends.

The chain uses TRBV29-1 and TRBJ2-2; the D gene is possibly TRBD1, with 5 bases matching. This receptor was identified in a man aged 30 to 45 in good health and CMV-seropositive. The sample comprised PBMCs. The nucleotide sequence is TGCAGCGTTTTAAAAAGGGGCGGGGAGCTGTTTTTT. Its translation is CSVLKRGGELFF.